The rows below give T cell receptor beta chains drawn from one sample of a study of cytomegalovirus exposure and HLA in healthy donors. TCRdb's table, derived via immunoSEQ multiplex PCR, lists solely in-frame clones and lacks some. This repertoire shows tens of thousands of clones, roughly 94% found once; its top ten account for around 1.5%. Sequenced input: PBMCs. These receptors originate from a man aged 18 to 29 in good health and CMV-seropositive. Both conserved end residues are part of each CDR3. A D gene is named only where the DNA matches it firmly. Only part of the rows carry a size: once, few, many, or a class if the clone is expanded.

cdr3_nt: TGTGCCAGCAGTGAAGTGATAGACAGGACTAATGAAAAACTGTTTTTT
cdr3_aa: CASSEVIDRTNEKLFF
j_call: TRBJ1-4
v_call: TRBV2
d_call: -
clone_size: -

cdr3_nt: TGTGCAAGTCGCCGGGAGACCCAGTACTTC
cdr3_aa: CASRRETQYF
j_call: TRBJ2-5
v_call: TRBV12-2
d_call: -
clone_size: once

cdr3_nt: TGTGCCAGCAGTAAAGACAGGGTCACCACCATATATTTT
cdr3_aa: CASSKDRVTTIYF
j_call: TRBJ1-3
v_call: TRBV6-5
d_call: TRBD1
clone_size: -

cdr3_nt: TGTGCCAGCAGTGGGGACAGGGAGGCAGATACGCAGTATTTT
cdr3_aa: CASSGDREADTQYF
j_call: TRBJ2-3
v_call: TRBV6-4
d_call: TRBD1
clone_size: few

cdr3_nt: TGTGCCAGCAGTGCCGGGGGGGGCACCGGGGAGCTGTTTTTT
cdr3_aa: CASSAGGGTGELFF
j_call: TRBJ2-2
v_call: TRBV2
d_call: TRBD2
clone_size: -

cdr3_nt: TGTGCCAGCAGCTTAGTCCTGGGCAGCGATACGCAGTATTTT
cdr3_aa: CASSLVLGSDTQYF
j_call: TRBJ2-3
v_call: TRBV7-9
d_call: -
clone_size: -

cdr3_nt: TGTGCCAGCAGTGAAACAGGCGGGACAGGGGCTATCAATGAGCAGTTCTTC
cdr3_aa: CASSETGGTGAINEQFF
j_call: TRBJ2-1
v_call: TRBV25-1
d_call: TRBD1
clone_size: -

cdr3_nt: TGCGCCAGCAGCCAACAGGGGGCGCTGGGATCTGGGGCCAACGTCCTGACTTTC
cdr3_aa: CASSQQGALGSGANVLTF
j_call: TRBJ2-6
v_call: TRBV5-1
d_call: TRBD1
clone_size: -

cdr3_nt: TGTGCCTCGCGCGGGGTGGAGGCAGATACGCAGTATTTT
cdr3_aa: CASRGVEADTQYF
j_call: TRBJ2-3
v_call: TRBV5-6
d_call: -
clone_size: -

cdr3_nt: TGTGCCTGGACCCAAGCTTTCGGCAATCAGCCCCAGCATTTT
cdr3_aa: CAWTQAFGNQPQHF
j_call: TRBJ1-5
v_call: TRBV30
d_call: -
clone_size: -

cdr3_nt: TGTGCCAGCAGCACCGCACAGGGAAACACCATATATTTT
cdr3_aa: CASSTAQGNTIYF
j_call: TRBJ1-3
v_call: TRBV9
d_call: -
clone_size: -

cdr3_nt: TGTGCCAGCAGTGTTCGCAGGGTCAATTCCGGGGAGCTGTTTTTT
cdr3_aa: CASSVRRVNSGELFF
j_call: TRBJ2-2
v_call: TRBV6-1
d_call: -
clone_size: -

cdr3_nt: TGTGCCAGCAGTGGACAAGCGGGACGAACGCCCGAGCAGTACTTC
cdr3_aa: CASSGQAGRTPEQYF
j_call: TRBJ2-7
v_call: TRBV6-1
d_call: TRBD2
clone_size: -

cdr3_nt: TGTGCCAGCAGTTTCGGCTCGGAGGGCTCACCCCTCCACTTT
cdr3_aa: CASSFGSEGSPLHF
j_call: TRBJ1-6
v_call: TRBV27
d_call: -
clone_size: -

cdr3_nt: TGTGCCAGCAGCCCACTGCAGGGGCTATGGGGCTACACCTTC
cdr3_aa: CASSPLQGLWGYTF
j_call: TRBJ1-2
v_call: TRBV7-9
d_call: -
clone_size: -

cdr3_nt: TGTGCCAGCAGCTTAGAACAGGTACCCTACGAGCAGTACTTC
cdr3_aa: CASSLEQVPYEQYF
j_call: TRBJ2-7
v_call: TRBV7-9
d_call: -
clone_size: once